The 24 T cell receptor beta chains reported below all come from one sample, sequenced in a study of cytomegalovirus exposure and HLA in healthy donors. Clones were sequenced by immunoSEQ multiplex PCR, and TCRdb holds only the in-frame ones, with some missing. The sample comprises some 50,000 clones, about 93% of which are singletons, and 7.8% rests with the top ten. Sequenced material: PBMCs. The receptors shown here come from a woman aged 18-29 years in good health and CMV-seropositive.

The V gene is TRBV27, the J gene TRBJ2-3, with TRBD2 matching over 7 bases. Trimming took 3 bases from V and 3 from J; bases not matched to a gene: 3. The CDR3 has 14 residues. Germline CDR1 is MNHEY and CDR2 is SMNVEV (reference sequence). Here the CDR3 DNA reads TGTGCCAGCAGTTTCGGAGCGGGAACAGATACGCAGTATTTT. This gives the protein CASSFGAGTDTQYF.

The V gene is TRBV28, the J gene TRBJ2-7, with TRBD2 as a possible D gene (6 bases). Germline CDR1 MDHEN, CDR2 SYDVKM. V lost 2 bases, J lost 1 base, and 15 bases lay in between. The CDR3 covers 16 residues. As DNA, the CDR3 is TGTGCCAGCAGTTTACCGGGCTTCGGGGGTTCCTACGAGCAGTACTTC. As protein: CASSLPGFGGSYEQYF.

The chain recombines TRBV7-2 with TRBJ2-5; the match to TRBD1 covers 7 bases. V was clipped by 5 bases and J by 5 bases; unmatched bases: 8. This CDR3 contains 14 residues. Germline V gene lookup returns CDR1 SGHTA and CDR2 FQGNSA. CDR3 DNA sequence: TGTGCCAGCAGCATCGACAGGGCCCGGGAGACCCAGTACTTC. Its translation: CASSIDRARETQYF.

This clone was found once. The chain recombines TRBV4-1 with TRBJ2-3, with 8 bases lining up with TRBD2. V dropped 2 bases and J dropped 4; count of bases not matched to a gene: 17. From germline, CDR1 is MGHRA and CDR2 YSYEKL. The CDR3 sequence is 19 residues long. The CDR3 sequence: CASSQIGLLRWREADTQYF. CDR3 coding DNA: TGCGCCAGCAGCCAAATAGGTCTACTTAGATGGCGGGAGGCAGATACGCAGTATTTT.

The count of this clone is one. The genes are TRBV19 and TRBJ1-2, with D perhaps matching TRBD1 (5 bases). The V and J ends lost 3 bases and 2 bases respectively, with 13 bases between them. Germline lookup yields CDR1 LNHDA and CDR2 SQIVND (reference sequence). There are 15 residues in the CDR3. DNA for the CDR3: TGTGCCAGTAGTATCCTGGACACTTGGAACTATGGCTACACCTTC. This encodes CASSILDTWNYGYTF. Together with reference TRBV19 and TRBJ1-2, the CDR3 gives the full variable domain: DGGITQSPKYLFRKEGQNVTLSCEQNLNHDAMYWYRQDPGQGLRLIYYSQIVNDFQKGDIAEGYSVSREKKESFPLTVTSAQKNPTAFYLCASSILDTWNYGYTFGSGTRLTVV.

The chain links TRBV19 to TRBJ2-7; TRBD1 agrees at 7 bases. Germline CDR1 LNHDA, CDR2 SQIVND (reference sequence). V shed 6 bases and J 6 bases; nucleotides not matched to a gene: 14. The CDR3 is 15 amino acids. The DNA for the CDR3 is TGTGCCAGTAGCCGACCGGGCAGGGGGTTCCTCGAGCAGTACTTC. It is translated as CASSRPGRGFLEQYF.

This clone was picked up a small number of times. The CDR3 spells CASSLGAPQGYGGTEAFF. CDR3 bases: TGTGCCAGCAGCTTAGGGGCCCCACAGGGCTATGGTGGCACTGAAGCTTTCTTT. The genes are TRBV11-3 and TRBJ1-1, with a weak D call TRBD1 (6 bases). From germline, CDR1 is SGHNT and CDR2 YENEEA. The CDR3 covers 18 residues. V shed 1 base and J shed 4 bases, with 22 bases lying between them.

This sequence joins TRBV7-8 and TRBJ1-2, with TRBD1 matching over 7 bases. The length of the CDR3 is 14 residues. V dropped 5 bases and J dropped 3; count of bases not matched to a gene: 6. Germline assignment: CDR1 SGHVS and CDR2 FQNEAQ. CDR3 residues: CASSDRQGYYGYTF. The CDR3 coding sequence is TGTGCCAGCAGCGACCGACAGGGTTACTATGGCTACACCTTC.

This clone was recorded once. This chain links TRBV5-1 with TRBJ2-7; 7 bases are a match to TRBD1. The CDR3 loop spans 13 amino acids. CDR1 and CDR2 (germline): SGHRS, YFSETQ. The V gene end was trimmed by 7 bases and the J gene end by 3 bases; junction bases not matched to a gene: 7. Here the CDR3 reads CASARDSHYEQYF. In DNA, the CDR3 is TGCGCCAGCGCCCGGGACAGCCACTACGAGCAGTACTTC.

The rearrangement joins TRBV27 to TRBJ2-1, with 13 bases that match TRBD2. With V trimmed by 2 bases and J by 4 bases, 8 bases remained unmatched. From germline, CDR1 is MNHEY and CDR2 SMNVEV (reference sequence). There are 18 residues in the CDR3. Written as DNA, the CDR3 is TGTGCCAGCAGTTTAACTAGCGGGAGGGCCGTCTTTTACAATGAGCAGTTCTTC. Encoded protein: CASSLTSGRAVFYNEQFF.

The V and J genes are TRBV7-3 and TRBJ1-4; no firm D call. CDR3 size: 16 residues. V lost 2 bases to trimming and J lost 1 base, with 11 bases between them. In germline, CDR1 is SGHTA, CDR2 FQGTGA. The CDR3 region has the DNA TGTGCCAGCAGCTTATCCGGGCGGGGAACTAATGAAAAACTGTTTTTT. Translation: CASSLSGRGTNEKLFF.

The chain recombines TRBV28 with TRBJ1-5; 7 bases are a match to TRBD1. In germline, CDR1 is MDHEN, CDR2 SYDVKM. The CDR3 runs 14 residues. The junction had 10 bases not matched to a gene; V was cut back by 8 bases and J by 6 bases. The DNA of the CDR3 is TGTGCCAGCCGCGGGACAGTTTCGGTTCAGCCCCAGCATTTT. Amino acids: CASRGTVSVQPQHF.

The chain recombines TRBV6-4 with TRBJ2-2; 7 bases map to TRBD2. The CDR3 covers 15 residues. Germline loops: CDR1 MRHNA, CDR2 SNTAGT. J was trimmed by 4 bases and V by 3 bases; bases with no gene match: 5. The CDR3 nucleotides are TGTGCCAGCAGTGAAAAAGCGGGAAGCACCGGGGAGCTGTTTTTT. Encoded protein: CASSEKAGSTGELFF.

The chain employs TRBV28 and TRBJ1-5, with D possibly being TRBD1 (5 bases). Germline CDR1 reads MDHEN; CDR2 reads SYDVKM. This CDR3 comprises 13 residues. V lost 6 bases to trimming and J lost 0 bases, with 6 bases between them. The CDR3 sequence: CASRQDSNQPQHF. The CDR3, as DNA: TGTGCCAGCAGACAGGATAGCAATCAGCCCCAGCATTTT. Using reference TRBV28 and TRBJ1-5 for the parts outside the CDR3, the full variable domain is DVKVTQSSRYLVKRTGEKVFLECVQDMDHENMFWYRQDPGLGLRLIYFSYDVKMKEKGDIPEGYSVSREKKERFSLILESASTNQTSMYLCASRQDSNQPQHFGDGTRLSIL.

The chain links TRBV30 to TRBJ2-2; D is possibly TRBD2 (6 bases). This CDR3 has 14 residues. Looked up from germline, CDR1 is GTSNPN and CDR2 is SVGIG (reference sequence). V was pared by 5 bases and J by 0 bases, with 10 bases between. The CDR3 loop reads CAWGGTANTGELFF. CDR3 nucleotides: TGTGCCTGGGGGGGGACGGCGAACACCGGGGAGCTGTTTTTT.

The chain combines TRBV9 with TRBJ1-3; tentatively, D is TRBD1 (6 bases). CDR3 length: 15 residues. Trimming left V 3 bases short and J 4 bases short, with 14 bases between. In germline, CDR1 is SGDLS, CDR2 YYNGEE. The CDR3 loop is CASSAPGTTGNTIYF. In DNA, the CDR3 is TGTGCCAGCAGCGCTCCAGGGACAACGGGAAACACCATATATTTT. The whole variable domain, filled in from reference TRBV9 and TRBJ1-3, reads DSGVTQTPKHLITATGQRVTLRCSPRSGDLSVYWYQQSLDQGLQFLIQYYNGEERAKGNILERFSAQQFPDLHSELNLSSLELGDSALYFCASSAPGTTGNTIYFGEGSWLTVV.

The genes are TRBV2 and TRBJ2-2; 7 bases match TRBD1. The length of the CDR3 is 14 residues. Germline-derived CDR1 and CDR2 are SNHLY and FYNNEI. Trimming removed 8 bases from V and 6 bases from J; junction bases left unmatched: 9. The CDR3 nucleotides are TGTGCCAGCGACCGGGACAGATCGGCCGGGGAGCTGTTTTTT. This translates into CASDRDRSAGELFF.

The gene calls are TRBV30 and TRBJ1-4; perhaps TRBD1 as D (5 bases). The germline V gene has CDR1 GTSNPN and CDR2 SVGIG (reference sequence). There are 14 residues in the CDR3. Trimming took off 3 bases at V and 8 bases at J, with 16 bases between the two ends. The CDR3 sequence: CAWRKTGVREKLFF. The CDR3 DNA sequence: TGTGCCTGGAGGAAAACAGGCGTCCGAGAAAAACTGTTTTTT. Full variable domain (rest looked up from reference TRBV30 and TRBJ1-4): SQTIHQWPATLVQPVGSPLSLECTVEGTSNPNLYWYRQAAGRGLQLLFYSVGIGQISSEVPQNLSASRPQDRQFILSSKKLLLSDSGFYLCAWRKTGVREKLFFGSGTQLSVL.

A word on this clone: An end of the junction does not agree with germline; a read error may underlie this. The CDR3 is CASSLFTGDEKLFF. CDR3 nucleotide sequence: TGTGCCAGCAGCTTATTTACAGGGGACGAAAAACTGTTTTTT. V gene TRBV28 combines with J gene TRBJ1-4; 7 bases align to TRBD1. There are 14 residues in the CDR3. Germline lookup yields CDR1 MDHEN and CDR2 SYDVKM.

V and J are TRBV14 and TRBJ2-1, with 16 bases lining up with TRBD2. This CDR3 is built from 17 residues. CDR1 and CDR2 from the germline V gene are SGHDN and FVKESK. Trimming at V came to 1 base and at J to 7 bases, leaving 4 bases not matched to a gene. CDR3 nucleotides: TGTGCCAGCAGCCAAGGGGGACTAGCGGGAGGGCGTAATGAGCAGTTCTTC. As protein: CASSQGGLAGGRNEQFF.

The chain uses TRBV6-1 and TRBJ1-1, with D tentatively TRBD1 (5 bases). The CDR3 is 14 amino acids. From germline, CDR1 is MNHNS and CDR2 SASEGT. The ends were cut back, 8 bases at V and 0 bases at J, with 13 bases in the middle. The CDR3: CASFLQGMNTEAFF. The CDR3 DNA reads as TGTGCCAGCTTTTTGCAGGGAATGAACACTGAAGCTTTCTTT.

This clone was detected only once. The V gene is TRBV2, the J gene TRBJ2-7; TRBD1 aligns across 9 bases. Looked up from germline, CDR1 is SNHLY and CDR2 is FYNNEI. CDR3 length: 14 amino acids. With 4 bases clipped from V and 0 bases from J, the junction kept 1 base outside the gene matches. Written as DNA, the CDR3 is TGTGCCAGCAGTGCACAGGGGGCCTCCTACGAGCAGTACTTC. It encodes CASSAQGASYEQYF.

The genes are TRBV6-4 and TRBJ2-3, with 7 bases identical to TRBD2. Germline V gene data show CDR1 as MRHNA and CDR2 as SNTAGT. V was clipped by 2 bases and J by 3 bases; unmatched bases: 2. CDR3 length equals 14 residues. The CDR3 loop is CASSDVGGTDTQYF. CDR3 nucleotides: TGTGCCAGCAGTGACGTGGGAGGGACAGATACGCAGTATTTT.

The chain uses TRBV6-1 and TRBJ2-7; D possibly corresponds to TRBD1 (5 bases). CDR1 is MNHNS and CDR2 is SASEGT in the germline V gene. Trimming shortened V by 1 base and J by 2 bases, and 12 bases separated the two germline ends. The CDR3 is 15 amino acids. The CDR3 DNA follows: TGTGCCAGCAGTGAAGGGGGCTCCTTCACCTACGAGCAGTACTTC. Protein sequence: CASSEGGSFTYEQYF.